The source of this TCR beta chain is a study of OX40 agonist ivuxolimab in advanced cancers. Background on the study: Those enrolled were approximately 78% male, with a mean age of approximately 60 years and ages from roughly 20 to 85.

Clones were sequenced by immunoSEQ multiplex PCR, and TCRdb holds only the in-frame ones, with some missing. The repertoire includes under 90,000 clones, more than 85% of them detected once, and approximately 15% sits in the top ten. The cohort excluded patients with autoimmune disease history or systemic immunosuppression. The source was CD4+ or CD8+ T cells sorted from blood, collected in a trial of the OX40 agonist ivuxolimab. The TCR originated in an adult with an advanced solid tumor such as melanoma, head and neck, liver or kidney cancer.

The CDR3 reads CASSDFTGLAGQETQYF. CDR3 in DNA: TGTGCCAGCAGTGACTTCACGGGACTAGCGGGCCAAGAGACCCAGTACTTC. V and J are TRBV25-1 and TRBJ2-5; TRBD2 agrees at 12 bases. With V trimmed by 3 bases and J by 1 base, 6 bases remained unmatched. CDR1 is MGHDK and CDR2 is SYGVNS in the germline V gene. This CDR3 comprises 17 residues.